This T cell receptor beta chain was captured in a study of cytomegalovirus exposure and HLA in healthy donors. Each donor was healthy, and each was a bone marrow donor. When sampled, the donors appeared nominally healthy, though they likely had unrecorded immune exposures. The PCR was carried out with 60 Vbeta primers and 13 Jbeta primers. Here immunoSEQ multiplex PCR was the method, and the copy in TCRdb shows in-frame clones only, minus some. The sample lists around 88,000 clones, 60% to 80% occurring once. With regard to this clone: Antigen unknown.

Study outcomes and limitations: It was reported in a later analysis that an Asian-associated ancestry cluster showed fewer N-insertions than the roughly 670-donor mean. Immune exposure data for these donors was limited to CMV serostatus.

The origin of this receptor is a man aged 50-60 years in good health and CMV-seropositive. Material: PBMCs.

This CDR3 reads CASSPGTGGVGYTF. CDR3 coding DNA: TGCGCCAGCAGCCCCGGGACAGGGGGCGTTGGCTACACCTTC. The genes are TRBV4-3 and TRBJ1-2; 12 bases align to TRBD1. Trimming cost V 4 bases and J 7 bases; bases outside gene matches: 4. CDR1 LGHNA and CDR2 YSLEER come from the germline V gene. CDR3 length: 14 residues.